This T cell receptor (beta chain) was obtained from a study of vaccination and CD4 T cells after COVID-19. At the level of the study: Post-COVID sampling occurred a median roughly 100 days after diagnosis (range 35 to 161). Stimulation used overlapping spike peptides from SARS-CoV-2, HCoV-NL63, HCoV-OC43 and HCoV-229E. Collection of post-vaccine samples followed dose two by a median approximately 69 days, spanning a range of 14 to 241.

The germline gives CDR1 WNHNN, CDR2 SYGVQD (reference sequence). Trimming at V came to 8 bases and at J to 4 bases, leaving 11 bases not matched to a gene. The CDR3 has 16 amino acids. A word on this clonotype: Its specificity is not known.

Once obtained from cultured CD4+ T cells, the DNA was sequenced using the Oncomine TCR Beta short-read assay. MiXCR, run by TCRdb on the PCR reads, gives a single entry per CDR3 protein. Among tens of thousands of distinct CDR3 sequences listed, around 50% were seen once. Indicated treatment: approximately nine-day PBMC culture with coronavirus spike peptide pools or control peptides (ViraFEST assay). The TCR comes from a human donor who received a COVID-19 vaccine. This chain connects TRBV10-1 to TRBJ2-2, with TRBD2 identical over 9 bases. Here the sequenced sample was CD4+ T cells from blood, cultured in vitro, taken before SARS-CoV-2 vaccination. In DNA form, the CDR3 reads TGCGCCAGCTCTCCGGGCGGGGGGGCTTTCACCGGGGAGCTGTTTTTT. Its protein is CASSPGGGAFTGELFF.